Each of the 22 T cell receptor beta chains below was sequenced from the same sample in a study of blood T cell repertoires in COVID-19. The assay was immunoSEQ multiplex PCR, and TCRdb's table has in-frame clones only and misses some. The sample includes 200,000 to 250,000 clones, approximately 84% of them seen just once. Sequencing used PBMCs or T cells enriched from blood (not recorded which). These receptors originate from a man aged 40-49 years who had recovered from COVID-19.

J is TRBJ1-5 and V is TRBV10-3, with 9 bases matching TRBD1. This CDR3 has 15 residues. The J segment lost 5 bases and the V segment lost 6 bases, leaving 8 bases of the junction unmatched. From germline, CDR1 is ENHRY and CDR2 SYGVKD. The CDR3 loop reads CAIRGTGGADQPQHF. CDR3 nucleotides: TGTGCCATCAGGGGAACAGGGGGCGCGGATCAGCCCCAGCATTTT.

This rearrangement joins TRBV27 to TRBJ1-2, with D possibly matching TRBD1 (6 bases). Germline V lookup: CDR1 MNHEY, CDR2 SMNVEV (reference sequence). V lost 3 bases, J lost 6 bases, and 14 bases lay in between. The CDR3 consists of 14 residues. The CDR3 DNA sequence: TGTGCCAGCAGTTTTGGGGGGGCCAGGAATGGCTACACCTTC. Its protein is CASSFGGARNGYTF.

The rearrangement joins TRBV2 to TRBJ1-1; 7 nucleotides align to TRBD1. The CDR3 spans 12 residues. From germline, CDR1 is SNHLY and CDR2 FYNNEI. With V trimmed by 8 bases and J by 0 bases, 0 bases remained unmatched. The CDR3 loop reads CASDRVNTEAFF. CDR3 DNA: TGTGCCAGCGACAGGGTGAACACTGAAGCTTTCTTT.

Here the CDR3 DNA reads TGCGCCAGCAGCCAGCTAGGGTCGGGGCAGCCCCAGCATTTT. Its translation: CASSQLGSGQPQHF. The V gene is TRBV4-1, the J gene TRBJ1-5; D not certain. Germline CDR1 is MGHRA and CDR2 is YSYEKL. V lost 3 bases to trimming and J lost 7 bases, with 13 bases between them. The CDR3 consists of 14 residues.

The chain joins TRBV18 to TRBJ1-2, with TRBD1 identical over 8 bases. J gave up 9 bases and V 2 bases, and 5 bases lay outside the gene matches. The V gene's germline CDR1 is KGHSH and CDR2 LQKENI. The CDR3 runs to 13 residues. CDR3 loop: CASSPWTGSSYTF. Here the CDR3 DNA reads TGTGCCAGCTCACCATGGACAGGGAGTAGCTACACCTTC.

The rearrangement joins TRBV6-5 to TRBJ2-1, with TRBD1 identical over 7 bases. V was clipped by 3 bases and J by 5 bases; unmatched bases: 1. CDR3 length: 13 amino acids. CDR1 is MNHEY, CDR2 SVGAGI, per germline. CDR3 loop: CASSYGTDNEQFF. DNA for the CDR3: TGTGCCAGCAGTTATGGGACAGACAATGAGCAGTTCTTC.

In this sample, this clone turned up once. Different DNA sequences within this sample yield the same CDR3. The chain has TRBV7-6 and TRBJ1-2; TRBD1 matches 10 bases. The CDR3 covers 16 residues. Trimming removed 5 bases from V and 8 bases from J; junction bases left unmatched: 14. From germline, CDR1 is SGHVS and CDR2 FNYEAQ. CDR3 DNA: TGTGCCAGCAGCCCCTCCGGGGGACAGGGGCGGGGGGGCTACACCTTC. It yields the protein CASSPSGGQGRGGYTF.

The genes are TRBV20-1 and TRBJ2-1; D is unresolved. The CDR3 extends over 10 amino acids. V gave up 3 bases and J gave up 6 bases, with 3 bases separating them. Looked up from germline, CDR1 is DFQATT and CDR2 is SNEGSKA (reference sequence). The CDR3 loop is CSARSNEQFF. CDR3 bases: TGCAGTGCTAGGAGCAATGAGCAGTTCTTC.

The rearrangement joins TRBV19 to TRBJ1-6; D uncertain. V gave up 7 bases and J gave up 6 bases, with 13 bases separating them. The length of the CDR3 is 14 residues. The germline gives CDR1 LNHDA, CDR2 SQIVND (reference sequence). The chain's CDR3 is CASNVVSGNSPLHF. CDR3 coding DNA: TGTGCCAGTAACGTTGTATCGGGTAATTCACCCCTCCACTTT.

This sequence joins TRBV28 and TRBJ1-5; TRBD1 aligns across 7 bases. The CDR3 runs to 15 residues. Germline V lookup: CDR1 MDHEN, CDR2 SYDVKM. Germline trimming cut 3 bases from V and 5 bases from J; bases unmatched to any gene: 7. The CDR3 DNA sequence: TGTGCCAGCAGTTTCTATCGACAGGGTGATCAGCCCCAGCATTTT. Translated, it gives CASSFYRQGDQPQHF.

V usage is TRBV5-4 and J usage is TRBJ1-1; D may be TRBD1 (6 bases). The V end lost 3 bases, the J end lost 0 bases, and 15 bases lay between the germline ends. This CDR3 has 16 amino acids. The germline V gene has CDR1 SGHNT and CDR2 YYREEE (reference sequence). As DNA, the CDR3 is TGTGCCAGCAGCTGGGGGGGCCCGCAGATGAACACTGAAGCTTTCTTT. This encodes CASSWGGPQMNTEAFF.

This sequence joins TRBV7-8 and TRBJ2-6, with D unclear. In germline, CDR1 is SGHVS, CDR2 FQNEAQ. The CDR3 contains 15 residues. V was shortened by 6 bases and J by 0 bases, with 9 bases between the two germline ends. The CDR3 spells CASSHGHSGANVLTF. The CDR3 DNA sequence: TGTGCCAGCAGTCATGGCCACTCTGGGGCCAACGTCCTGACTTTC.

This sequence joins TRBV15 and TRBJ2-5, with TRBD2 matching 9 bases. Per the germline V gene, CDR1 is LNHNV and CDR2 is YYDKDF (reference sequence). There are 16 residues in the CDR3. V was pared by 1 base and J by 3 bases, with 6 bases of the junction left unmatched. CDR3 region: CATSRVGPSGEETQYF. The CDR3 coding sequence is TGTGCCACCAGCAGAGTGGGGCCTAGCGGGGAAGAGACCCAGTACTTC.

The genes are TRBV29-1 and TRBJ2-1, with D perhaps TRBD1 (7 bases). The germline V gene has CDR1 SQVTM and CDR2 ANQGSEA. This CDR3 region has 14 residues. V shed 6 bases and J shed 1 base, with 13 bases lying between them. CDR3 nucleotide sequence: TGCAGCGTCGTGCGGGACAGATCCTACAATGAGCAGTTCTTC. Translating gives CSVVRDRSYNEQFF.

The gene calls are TRBV15 and TRBJ1-2, with 7 bases lining up with TRBD1. CDR1 is LNHNV, CDR2 YYDKDF, per germline (reference sequence). V was pared by 5 bases and J by 5 bases, with 5 bases of the junction left unmatched. The CDR3 extends over 13 amino acids. Here the CDR3 reads CATSSRQGYGYTF. The CDR3 bases are TGTGCCACCAGCTCAAGACAGGGTTATGGCTACACCTTC. Together with reference TRBV15 and TRBJ1-2, the CDR3 gives the full variable domain: DAMVIQNPRYQVTQFGKPVTLSCSQTLNHNVMYWYQQKSSQAPKLLFHYYDKDFNNEADTPDNFQSRRPNTSFCFLDIRSPGLGDTAMYLCATSSRQGYGYTFGSGTRLTVV.

With regard to this clone: The same CDR3 arises from other DNA sequences in this sample as well. The V call is TRBV27, the J call TRBJ1-3; TRBD1 agrees at 7 bases. The CDR3 covers 16 residues. V gave up 6 bases and J gave up 0 bases; unmatched junction bases: 8. Germline V CDR1 and CDR2: MNHEY, SMNVEV (reference sequence). The CDR3 loop is CASSPRTGGSGNTIYF. The CDR3 nucleotides are TGTGCCAGCAGCCCCAGGACAGGAGGCTCTGGAAACACCATATATTTT.

The CDR3 region is CASSRDISYGYTF. The DNA for the CDR3 is TGTGCCAGCAGCCGGGACATTTCCTATGGCTACACCTTC. V and J are TRBV5-6 and TRBJ1-2; D is perhaps TRBD1 (6 bases). This CDR3 comprises 13 residues. V dropped 4 bases and J dropped 4 bases, with 11 bases sitting between them. Germline V gives CDR1 SGHDT, CDR2 YYEEEE. Supplemented by reference TRBV5-6 and TRBJ1-2, the full variable domain reads DAGVTQSPTHLIKTRGQQVTLRCSPKSGHDTVSWYQQALGQGPQFIFQYYEEEERQRGNFPDRFSGHQFPNYSSELNVNALLLGDSALYLCASSRDISYGYTFGSGTRLTVV.

V is TRBV6-1 and J is TRBJ2-5; D is unclear. Trimming removed 0 bases at V and 6 bases at J, with 8 bases between. CDR1 is MNHNS, CDR2 SASEGT, per germline. The CDR3 spans 13 residues. CDR3 nucleotide sequence: TGTGCCAGCAGTGAAGCTCCCTTAAAGACCCAGTACTTC. Translating gives CASSEAPLKTQYF.

V gene TRBV18 combines with J gene TRBJ2-3; no reliable D call. V was clipped by 7 bases and J by 2 bases, with 10 bases between them. The CDR3 totals 13 residues. CDR1 KGHSH and CDR2 LQKENI come from the germline V gene. The CDR3 reads CASLILLTDTQYF. The CDR3 nucleotides read TGTGCCAGCTTAATATTACTCACAGATACGCAGTATTTT.

This chain uses TRBV28 with TRBJ2-1, with 7 bases identical to TRBD2. Germline V gene sequence: CDR1 MDHEN, CDR2 SYDVKM. With 5 bases clipped from V and 7 bases from J, the junction kept 5 bases outside the gene matches. The CDR3 extends over 13 amino acids. The CDR3, as DNA: TGTGCCAGCAGTATTGGGCGGGAGAATGAGCAGTTCTTC. Translated: CASSIGRENEQFF.

This clone has more than one count but fewer than ten. Other DNA variants within this sample encode the same CDR3. The CDR3: CASSSGTSAYNEQFF. The CDR3 nucleotides read TGTGCCAGTAGTAGTGGGACTAGCGCCTACAATGAGCAGTTCTTC. The gene calls are TRBV19 and TRBJ2-1; TRBD2 aligns across 10 bases. V shed 4 bases and J 2 bases; nucleotides not matched to a gene: 2. CDR3 length: 15 amino acids. Germline CDR1 and CDR2: LNHDA and SQIVND (reference sequence).

The chain links TRBV7-2 to TRBJ2-5, with a possible D match to TRBD2 (7 bases). The CDR3 is 15 residues long. Germline CDR1 and CDR2: SGHTA and FQGNSA. Trimming removed 6 bases at V and 2 bases at J, with 16 bases between. CDR3 nucleotide sequence: TGTGCCAGCAGTTCCGAGGCGGGGGCTCAAGAGACCCAGTACTTC. Its translation is CASSSEAGAQETQYF. The full variable domain, with the rest looked up from reference TRBV7-2 and TRBJ2-5, is GAGVSQSPSNKVTEKGKDVELRCDPISGHTALYWYRQSLGQGLEFLIYFQGNSAPDKSGLPSDRFSAERTGGSVSTLTIQRTQQEDSAVYLCASSSEAGAQETQYFGPGTRLLVL.